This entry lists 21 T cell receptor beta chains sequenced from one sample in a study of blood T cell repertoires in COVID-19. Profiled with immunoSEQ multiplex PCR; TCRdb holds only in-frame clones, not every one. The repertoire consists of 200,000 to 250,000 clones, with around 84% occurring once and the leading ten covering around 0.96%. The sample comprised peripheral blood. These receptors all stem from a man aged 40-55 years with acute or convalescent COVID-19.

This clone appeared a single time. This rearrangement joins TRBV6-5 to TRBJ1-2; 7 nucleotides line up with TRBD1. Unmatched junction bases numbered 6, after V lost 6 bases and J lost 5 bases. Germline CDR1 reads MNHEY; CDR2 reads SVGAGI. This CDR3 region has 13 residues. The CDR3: CASRVGQEYGYTF. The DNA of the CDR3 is TGTGCCAGCAGAGTAGGACAGGAATATGGCTACACCTTC.

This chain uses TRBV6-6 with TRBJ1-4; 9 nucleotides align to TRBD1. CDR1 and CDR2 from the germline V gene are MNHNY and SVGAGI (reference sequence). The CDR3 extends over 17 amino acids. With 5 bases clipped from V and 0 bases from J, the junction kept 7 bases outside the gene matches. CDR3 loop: CASSLPQGAPTNEKLFF. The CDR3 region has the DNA TGTGCCAGCAGTCTTCCACAGGGGGCCCCAACTAATGAAAAACTGTTTTTT.

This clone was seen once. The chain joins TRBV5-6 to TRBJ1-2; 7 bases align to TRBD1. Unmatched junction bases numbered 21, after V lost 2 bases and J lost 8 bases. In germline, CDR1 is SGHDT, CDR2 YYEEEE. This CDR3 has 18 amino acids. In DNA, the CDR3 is TGTGCCAGCAGCTTCCCCAATGCAGGACTGGCCCGAGGGGGCGGCTACACCTTC. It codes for CASSFPNAGLARGGGYTF.

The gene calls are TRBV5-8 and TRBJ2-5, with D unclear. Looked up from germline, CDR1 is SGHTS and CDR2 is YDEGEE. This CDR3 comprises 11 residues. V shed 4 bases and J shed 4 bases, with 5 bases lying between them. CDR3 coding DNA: TGTGCCAGCAGCCCCGGAGAGACCCAGTACTTC. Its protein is CASSPGETQYF.

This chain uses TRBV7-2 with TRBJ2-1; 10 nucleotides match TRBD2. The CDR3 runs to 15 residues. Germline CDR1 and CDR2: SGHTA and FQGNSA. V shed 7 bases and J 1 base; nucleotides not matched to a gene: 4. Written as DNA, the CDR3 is TGTGCCAGCATCACTAGCGGGGTGTCCTACAATGAGCAGTTCTTC. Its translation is CASITSGVSYNEQFF.

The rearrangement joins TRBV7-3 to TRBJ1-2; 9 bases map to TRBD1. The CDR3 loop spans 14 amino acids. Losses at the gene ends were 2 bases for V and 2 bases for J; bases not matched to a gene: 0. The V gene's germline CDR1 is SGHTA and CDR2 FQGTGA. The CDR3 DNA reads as TGTGCCAGCAGCTTAGGACAGGGGAACTATGGCTACACCTTC. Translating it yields CASSLGQGNYGYTF.

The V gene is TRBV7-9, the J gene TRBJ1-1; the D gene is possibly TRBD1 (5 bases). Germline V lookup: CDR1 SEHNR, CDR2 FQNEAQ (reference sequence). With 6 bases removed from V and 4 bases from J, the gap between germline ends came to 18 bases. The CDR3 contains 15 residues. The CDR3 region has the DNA TGTGCCAGCAGTCTAGCGGGGGGAGCCCGCACTGAAGCTTTCTTT. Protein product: CASSLAGGARTEAFF.

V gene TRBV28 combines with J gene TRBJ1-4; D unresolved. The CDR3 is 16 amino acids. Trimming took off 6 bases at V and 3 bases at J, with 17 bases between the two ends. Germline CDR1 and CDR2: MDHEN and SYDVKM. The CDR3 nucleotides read TGTGCCAGCAGCGGGAGGCAGGCGGTAGCTAATGAAAAACTGTTTTTT. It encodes CASSGRQAVANEKLFF. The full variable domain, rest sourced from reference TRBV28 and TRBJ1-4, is DVKVTQSSRYLVKRTGEKVFLECVQDMDHENMFWYRQDPGLGLRLIYFSYDVKMKEKGDIPEGYSVSREKKERFSLILESASTNQTSMYLCASSGRQAVANEKLFFGSGTQLSVL.

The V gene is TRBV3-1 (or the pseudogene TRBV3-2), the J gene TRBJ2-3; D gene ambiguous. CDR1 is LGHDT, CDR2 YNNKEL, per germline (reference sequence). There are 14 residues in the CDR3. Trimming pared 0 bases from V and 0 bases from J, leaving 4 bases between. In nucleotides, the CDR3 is TGTGCCAGCAGCCAAGAGGGCAGCACAGATACGCAGTATTTT. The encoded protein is CASSQEGSTDTQYF.

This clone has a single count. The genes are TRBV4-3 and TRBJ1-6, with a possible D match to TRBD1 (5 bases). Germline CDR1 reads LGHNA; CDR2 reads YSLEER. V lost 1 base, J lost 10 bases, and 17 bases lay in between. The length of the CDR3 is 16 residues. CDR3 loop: CASSQGTGEGGSPLHF. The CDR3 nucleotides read TGCGCCAGCAGCCAAGGGACGGGGGAAGGTGGCTCACCCCTCCACTTT.

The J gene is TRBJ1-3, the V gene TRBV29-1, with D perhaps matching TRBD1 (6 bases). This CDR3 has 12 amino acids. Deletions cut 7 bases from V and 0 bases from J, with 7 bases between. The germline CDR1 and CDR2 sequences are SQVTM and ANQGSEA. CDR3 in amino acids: CSGTASGNTIYF. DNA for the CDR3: TGCAGCGGGACAGCCTCTGGAAACACCATATATTTT.

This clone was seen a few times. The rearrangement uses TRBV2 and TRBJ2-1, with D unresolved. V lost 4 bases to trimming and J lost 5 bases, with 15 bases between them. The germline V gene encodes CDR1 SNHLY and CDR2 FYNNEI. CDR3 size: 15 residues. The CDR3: CASSVTVQPNNEQFF. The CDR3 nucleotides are TGTGCCAGCAGTGTTACAGTCCAACCGAACAATGAGCAGTTCTTC.

The CDR3 sequence is CAWEQTGRNSPLHF. The DNA for the CDR3 is TGTGCCTGGGAGCAGACAGGGAGGAATTCACCCCTCCACTTT. This chain links TRBV30 with TRBJ1-6, with TRBD1 matching over 7 bases. CDR3 size: 14 residues. V shed 5 bases, J shed 7 bases, and the junction held 8 bases outside the gene matches. Germline V gene lookup returns CDR1 GTSNPN and CDR2 SVGIG (reference sequence).

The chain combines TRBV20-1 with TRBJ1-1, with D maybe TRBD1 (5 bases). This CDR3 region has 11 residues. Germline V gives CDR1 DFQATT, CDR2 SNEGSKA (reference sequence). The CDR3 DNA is TGCATAGGCAGGGCGGGAACTGAAGCTTTCTTT. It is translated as CIGRAGTEAFF.

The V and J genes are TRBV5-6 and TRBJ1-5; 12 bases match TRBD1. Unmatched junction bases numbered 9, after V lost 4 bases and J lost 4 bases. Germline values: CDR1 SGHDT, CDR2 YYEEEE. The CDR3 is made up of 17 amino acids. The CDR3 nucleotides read TGTGCCAGCAGCAGGGACAGGGGGCCAGGTGGTAATCAGCCCCAGCATTTT. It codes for CASSRDRGPGGNQPQHF.

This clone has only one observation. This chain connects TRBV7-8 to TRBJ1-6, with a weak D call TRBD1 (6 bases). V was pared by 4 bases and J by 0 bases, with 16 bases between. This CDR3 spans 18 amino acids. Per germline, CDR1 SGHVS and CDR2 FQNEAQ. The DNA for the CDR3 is TGTGCCAGCAGCTCAAACGTCACAGGGAGCTCCTATAATTCACCCCTCCACTTT. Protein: CASSSNVTGSSYNSPLHF.

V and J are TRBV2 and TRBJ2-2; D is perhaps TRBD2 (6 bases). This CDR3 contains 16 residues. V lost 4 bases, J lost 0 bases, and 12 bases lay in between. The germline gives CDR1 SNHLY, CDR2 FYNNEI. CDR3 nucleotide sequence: TGTGCCAGCAGTGGAGCTAGCGCGTCGAACACCGGGGAGCTGTTTTTT. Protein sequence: CASSGASASNTGELFF. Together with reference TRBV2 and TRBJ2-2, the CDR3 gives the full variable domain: EPEVTQTPSHQVTQMGQEVILRCVPISNHLYFYWYRQILGQKVEFLVSFYNNEISEKSEIFDDQFSVERPDGSNFTLKIRSTKLEDSAMYFCASSGASASNTGELFFGEGSRLTVL.

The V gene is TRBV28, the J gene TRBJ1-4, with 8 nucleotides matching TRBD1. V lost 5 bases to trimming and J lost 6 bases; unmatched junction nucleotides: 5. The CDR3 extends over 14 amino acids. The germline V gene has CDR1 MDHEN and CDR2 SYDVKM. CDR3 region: CASSPTGVDEKLFF. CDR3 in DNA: TGTGCCAGCAGTCCGACAGGGGTTGATGAAAAACTGTTTTTT.

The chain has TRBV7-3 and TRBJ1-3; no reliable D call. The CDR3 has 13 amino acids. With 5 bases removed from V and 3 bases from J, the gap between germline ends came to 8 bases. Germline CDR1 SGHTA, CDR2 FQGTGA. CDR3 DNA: TGTGCCAGCAGCCCGCGGGTTGGAAACACCATATATTTT. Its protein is CASSPRVGNTIYF.

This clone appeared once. This CDR3 is CASSEFEGANNEQFF. The DNA for the CDR3 is TGTGCCAGCAGTGAATTTGAGGGGGCGAATAATGAGCAGTTCTTC. V is TRBV6-4 and J is TRBJ2-1, with 7 bases aligning to TRBD1. Germline-derived CDR1 and CDR2 are MRHNA and SNTAGT. V lost 3 bases to trimming and J lost 7 bases; unmatched junction nucleotides: 9. The CDR3 is 15 residues long.

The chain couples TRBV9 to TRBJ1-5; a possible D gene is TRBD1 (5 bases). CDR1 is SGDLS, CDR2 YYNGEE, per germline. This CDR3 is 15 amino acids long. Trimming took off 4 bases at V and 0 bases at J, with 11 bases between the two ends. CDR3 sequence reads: CASSPTGYSNQPQHF. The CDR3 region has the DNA TGTGCCAGCAGCCCTACAGGTTATAGCAATCAGCCCCAGCATTTT.